This TCR beta chain came from a study of early T cells in non-severe SARS-CoV-2 infection. This clonotype appeared many times. Unique molecular identifiers (one per individual cDNA molecule) were attached. TCRdb passed the 5' RACE reads through MiXCR, listing each CDR3 protein once. This repertoire shows 26,000 or so distinct CDR3 sequences, under 5% found once; its top ten account for about 6.3%. The CDR3 contains 15 residues. The germline gives CDR1 LGHDT, CDR2 YNNKEL (reference sequence). Trimming at V came to 5 bases and at J to 4 bases, leaving 6 bases not matched to a gene. The V and J genes are TRBV3-1 and TRBJ2-4; 9 nucleotides align to TRBD1. The receptor comes from an adult who was a healthcare worker with PCR-confirmed SARS-CoV-2 infection or an uninfected control (not recorded which). Specimen: whole blood. CDR3 DNA sequence: TGTGCCAGCAGCGTGGGACAGGGAGTAAAAAACATTCAGTACTTC. This gives the protein CASSVGQGVKNIQYF. The whole variable domain, filled in from reference TRBV3-1 and TRBJ2-4, reads DTAVSQTPKYLVTQMGNDKSIKCEQNLGHDTMYWYKQDSKKFLKIMFSYNNKELIINETVPNRFSPKSPDKAHLNLHINSLELGDSAVYFCASSVGQGVKNIQYFGAGTRLSVL.